The 26 T cell receptor beta chains presented below share a single source sample, sequenced in a study of blood T cell repertoires in COVID-19. The table came from immunoSEQ multiplex PCR; TCRdb's copy has only in-frame clones and leaves some out. The table lists 110,000 to 150,000 clones, 80% of them singletons. The sequenced sample was peripheral blood. These receptors were collected from a woman aged 50 to 65 with acute or convalescent COVID-19.

The rearrangement links TRBV6-2 or TRBV6-3 to TRBJ1-5, with 12 bases aligning to TRBD1. CDR1 is MNHEY and CDR2 is SVGEGT in the germline V gene. The CDR3 is made up of 15 amino acids. V gave up 6 bases and J gave up 6 bases; unmatched junction bases: 6. The DNA of the CDR3 is TGTGCCAGCAGCGAATGGGACAGGGGGCTTCAGCCCCAGCATTTT. Translating it yields CASSEWDRGLQPQHF.

This clone has a handful of counts. This chain uses TRBV28 with TRBJ2-7; D perhaps matches TRBD1 (6 bases). CDR3 length equals 13 residues. Trimming stripped 7 bases from V and 1 base from J, with 11 bases between. Germline CDR1 and CDR2: MDHEN and SYDVKM. CDR3 nucleotides: TGTGCCAGCACTCCCGGACAGTCCTACGAGCAGTACTTC. Translated: CASTPGQSYEQYF.

The rearrangement joins TRBV7-2 to TRBJ1-1; TRBD1 matches 10 bases. The CDR3 runs to 15 residues. The J segment lost 4 bases and the V segment lost 5 bases, leaving 7 bases of the junction unmatched. CDR1 and CDR2 from the germline V gene are SGHTA and FQGNSA. DNA of the CDR3: TGTGCCAGCAGCCCCGGGGGGACAGGGGCCACTGAAGCTTTCTTT. It specifies CASSPGGTGATEAFF.

The table lists this clone with a count of one. CDR3 DNA sequence: TGTGCCAGCAGTTCCCCGGGACAGGGTAACTATGGCTACACCTTC. Translation: CASSSPGQGNYGYTF. The chain carries TRBV6-5 and TRBJ1-2; the match to TRBD1 covers 9 bases. The junction had 4 bases not matched to a gene; V was cut back by 4 bases and J by 1 base. The germline gives CDR1 MNHEY, CDR2 SVGAGI. CDR3 length: 15 residues.

V and J are TRBV27 and TRBJ2-5, with a weak D call TRBD2 (5 bases). V shed 2 bases and J shed 7 bases, with 11 bases lying between them. The V gene's germline CDR1 is MNHEY and CDR2 SMNVEV (reference sequence). This CDR3 is 13 amino acids long. The CDR3 loop reads CASSLQVEGTQYF. Here the CDR3 DNA reads TGTGCCAGCAGTTTACAGGTAGAGGGGACCCAGTACTTC.

V gene TRBV19 combines with J gene TRBJ2-3; D ambiguous. Trimming cost V 5 bases and J 2 bases, with 5 bases left between them. This CDR3 region has 12 residues. Germline values: CDR1 LNHDA, CDR2 SQIVND (reference sequence). The CDR3 region has the DNA TGTGCCAGTAGTCCTAACACAGATACGCAGTATTTT. Protein sequence: CASSPNTDTQYF.

The chain uses TRBV18 and TRBJ1-2; D uncertain. CDR1 is KGHSH and CDR2 is LQKENI in the germline V gene. The V end lost 6 bases, the J end lost 3 bases, and 8 bases lay between the germline ends. The CDR3 is 12 amino acids. The DNA of the CDR3 is TGTGCCAGCTCCCCAGACTACTATGGCTACACCTTC. Amino acids: CASSPDYYGYTF.

V and J are TRBV11-1 and TRBJ2-1; unclear D gene. The V gene's germline CDR1 is SGHAT and CDR2 FQDESV (reference sequence). The CDR3 totals 15 residues. Trimming pared 6 bases from V and 1 base from J, leaving 13 bases between. As DNA, the CDR3 is TGTGCCAGCAGTTTCCGTGACGGGTCCTACAATGAGCAGTTCTTC. It codes for CASSFRDGSYNEQFF.

The genes are TRBV3-1 (or the pseudogene TRBV3-2) and TRBJ1-6; D possibly corresponds to TRBD1 (6 bases). Trimming removed 4 bases from V and 10 bases from J, with 14 bases in between. Germline assignment: CDR1 LGHDT and CDR2 YNNKEL (reference sequence). The CDR3 is 14 residues long. CDR3 sequence (DNA): TGTGCCAGCAGCCTCCGGGACAAGTTATCACCCCTCCACTTT. Encoded protein: CASSLRDKLSPLHF.

The rearrangement joins TRBV21-1 to TRBJ2-6; the table's D call TRBD2 went unverified against the DNA. TRBV21-1 is a pseudogene locus. CDR3 length: 15 residues. Here the CDR3 DNA reads TGTGCCAGCAGCGCCATAGACTCTGGGGCCAACGTCCTGACTTTC. It yields the protein CASSAIDSGANVLTF.

CDR3 sequence (DNA): TGTGCCAGCAGTCTTCGGACGAGCGGGGGGGCGGGAGAGCAGTTCTTC. It encodes CASSLRTSGGAGEQFF. The rearrangement uses TRBV27 and TRBJ2-1; 10 nucleotides agree with TRBD2. The CDR3 sequence is 16 residues long. CDR1 MNHEY and CDR2 SMNVEV come from the germline V gene (reference sequence). The V segment lost 5 bases and the J segment 10 bases; nucleotides outside the gene matches: 14.

The chain employs TRBV4-2 and TRBJ2-2; the match to TRBD2 covers 10 bases. Trimming at V came to 1 base and at J to 0 bases, leaving 8 bases not matched to a gene. Germline CDR1 reads LGHNA; CDR2 reads YNFKEQ. CDR3 length: 19 residues. As DNA, the CDR3 is TGTGCCAGCAGCCAAGGCCGGGGTCTAGCGGGGGCGAACACCGGGGAGCTGTTTTTT. Residues: CASSQGRGLAGANTGELFF.

The chain carries TRBV5-5 and TRBJ1-2; D gene unclear. The CDR3 runs to 13 residues. With 4 bases removed from V and 3 bases from J, the gap between germline ends came to 10 bases. Germline V gene data show CDR1 as SGHKS and CDR2 as YYEKEE (reference sequence). The CDR3 bases are TGTGCCAGCAGCACCGACTCAGACTATGGCTACACCTTC. It yields the protein CASSTDSDYGYTF.

The DNA for the CDR3 is TGCAGTGTCGGGAGGCCCGGGGAGCTGTTTTTT. Translated: CSVGRPGELFF. This chain joins TRBV20-1 and TRBJ2-2, with 7 bases fitting TRBD2. The V and J ends lost 7 bases and 6 bases, in that order; junction bases with no gene match: 2. The CDR3 spans 11 residues. Looked up from germline, CDR1 is DFQATT and CDR2 is SNEGSKA (reference sequence).

The chain carries TRBV25-1 and TRBJ1-1, with a possible D match to TRBD1 (5 bases). Germline V CDR1 and CDR2: MGHDK, SYGVNS. This CDR3 contains 15 residues. Between the trimmed V and J ends, which lost 6 bases and 5 bases, there was a span of 19 bases. This CDR3 reads CASRKSIGAGTEAFF. The CDR3 DNA sequence: TGTGCCAGCAGGAAAAGTATAGGGGCGGGGACTGAAGCTTTCTTT.

The DNA for the CDR3 is TGTGCCAGCAGCATTCGCCCACAGGATCTCTCTGAAGCTTTCTTT. Residues: CASSIRPQDLSEAFF. V and J are TRBV7-2 and TRBJ1-1; D is possibly TRBD1 (5 bases). Looked up from germline, CDR1 is SGHTA and CDR2 is FQGNSA. Trimming cost V 5 bases and J 6 bases, with 19 bases left between them. The CDR3 contains 15 residues.

This clone appeared a single time. V gene TRBV24-1 combines with J gene TRBJ2-7, with TRBD1 matching over 10 bases. The CDR3 runs 15 residues. Unmatched junction bases numbered 8, after V lost 4 bases and J lost 6 bases. Germline CDR1 reads KGHDR; CDR2 reads SFDVKD. Here the CDR3 reads CATSDSLGQGGEQYF. Here the CDR3 DNA reads TGTGCCACCAGTGACTCACTTGGACAGGGGGGCGAGCAGTACTTC.

V usage is TRBV2 and J usage is TRBJ2-7, with TRBD1 as a possible D gene (6 bases). The germline CDR1 and CDR2 sequences are SNHLY and FYNNEI. Deletions cut 6 bases from V and 3 bases from J, with 15 bases between. The CDR3 extends over 14 amino acids. In DNA form, the CDR3 reads TGTGCCAGCAGGGATTTAGGGACAAGCTACGAGCAGTACTTC. Translation: CASRDLGTSYEQYF.

This clone was detected a few times. V gene TRBV6-2 or TRBV6-3 combines with J gene TRBJ2-5; 7 bases map to TRBD1. V trimming: 4 bases; J trimming: 12 bases; junction bases outside the gene matches: 11. CDR1 and CDR2 from the germline V gene are MNHEY and SVGEGT. The CDR3 length is 13 residues. In DNA, the CDR3 is TGTGCCAGCAGTTTCTCCGCAGACAGGGCGAAGTACTTC. This translates into CASSFSADRAKYF.

The chain uses TRBV30 and TRBJ1-2, with D perhaps matching TRBD1 (6 bases). The V end was cut by 0 bases, the J end by 3 bases, with 11 bases between. The CDR3 covers 14 residues. Germline V gene data show CDR1 as GTSNPN and CDR2 as SVGIG (reference sequence). The CDR3 DNA reads TGTGCCTGGAGTGTACTGCCAGGGGACTATGGCTACACCTTC. Residues: CAWSVLPGDYGYTF. The full variable domain, completed using reference TRBV30 and TRBJ1-2, is SQTIHQWPATLVQPVGSPLSLECTVEGTSNPNLYWYRQAAGRGLQLLFYSVGIGQISSEVPQNLSASRPQDRQFILSSKKLLLSDSGFYLCAWSVLPGDYGYTFGSGTRLTVV.

This clone was seen just once. The chain carries TRBV4-3 and TRBJ1-1; D gene ambiguous. The CDR3 extends over 15 amino acids. Germline V gene lookup returns CDR1 LGHNA and CDR2 YSLEER. Trimming took off 0 bases at V and 5 bases at J, with 13 bases between the two ends. In DNA, the CDR3 is TGCGCCAGCAGCCAAGATCTTGGGCCGGGGACTGAAGCTTTCTTT. Protein sequence: CASSQDLGPGTEAFF.

This clone was detected only a few times. V gene TRBV6-2 or TRBV6-3 combines with J gene TRBJ2-3; 12 bases are a match to TRBD2. The germline CDR1 and CDR2 sequences are MNHEY and SVGEGT. The CDR3 is 16 residues long. With 0 bases clipped from V and 5 bases from J, the junction kept 3 bases outside the gene matches. The CDR3 region is CASSYSLAGGLDTQYF. CDR3 DNA sequence: TGTGCCAGCAGTTACTCCCTAGCGGGGGGGCTAGATACGCAGTATTTT.

The chain joins TRBV9 to TRBJ2-1; TRBD2 matches 7 bases. The CDR3 spans 15 residues. The germline V gene encodes CDR1 SGDLS and CDR2 YYNGEE. Trimming took 4 bases from V and 2 from J; bases not matched to a gene: 6. CDR3 DNA sequence: TGTGCCAGCAGCCCAACTAGCGACCCCTACAATGAGCAGTTCTTC. This gives the protein CASSPTSDPYNEQFF.

This clone was recorded once. V usage is TRBV28 and J usage is TRBJ1-6; D is undetermined. V was trimmed by 7 bases and J by 5 bases, leaving 12 bases between them. Germline V CDR1 and CDR2: MDHEN, SYDVKM. The CDR3 loop spans 14 amino acids. CDR3 coding DNA: TGTGCCAGCATTAACTACGGGGATAATTCACCCCTCCACTTT. Translating gives CASINYGDNSPLHF.

CDR3 in DNA: TGTGCCAGCAGCCATGAAGGACAGGGGAGATATGGCTACACCTTC. It codes for CASSHEGQGRYGYTF. The rearrangement uses TRBV14 and TRBJ1-2; TRBD1 agrees at 9 bases. The J segment lost 5 bases and the V segment lost 3 bases, leaving 7 bases of the junction unmatched. Germline V gene lookup returns CDR1 SGHDN and CDR2 FVKESK. The CDR3 totals 15 residues.

The V call is TRBV30, the J call TRBJ1-1, with unresolved D. CDR1 and CDR2 from the germline V gene are GTSNPN and SVGIG (reference sequence). Trimming shortened V by 4 bases and J by 1 base, and 10 bases separated the two germline ends. This CDR3 region has 13 residues. CDR3 region: CAWNPPGNTEAFF. In nucleotides, the CDR3 is TGTGCCTGGAACCCCCCCGGGAACACTGAAGCTTTCTTT.